Listed below are T cell receptor beta chains from one sample, sequenced in a study of beta chain features in type 1 diabetes. TCRdb's copy holds only in-frame clones and misses some; the assay was immunoSEQ multiplex PCR. The sample consists of 400,000 or so clones, around 10% of them appearing once. Sequencing was performed on central memory CD4+ T cells from blood. These receptor sequences come from a man aged 30-40 years with type 1 diabetes. Each CDR3 is given without its conserved first and last residue. Only part of the rows carry a size: once, few, many, or a class if the clone is expanded.

>TRBJ2-3|TRBV6-5|-
ASTEGADTQY
>TRBJ2-3|TRBV10-1|-
ASSADRGTDTQY
>TRBJ1-1|TRBV9|-
ASSPEGGAFSTEAF
>TRBJ2-7|TRBV7-2|-
ASSLDRTSKY
>TRBJ2-7|TRBV5-1|-
ASSSKFSVDEQY
>TRBJ2-1|TRBV11-3|-
ASSLVPVSYNEQF
>TRBJ1-2|TRBV7-3|few
ASSLSSGPQGYT
>TRBJ2-7|TRBV19|-
ASSMRVMGEQY
>TRBJ2-3|TRBV5-8|-
ASSYGQGRADTQY
>TRBJ2-3|TRBV18|few
ASSPDRERADTQY
>TRBJ2-1|TRBV28|few
ASSFYSGTSGREQF
>TRBJ2-1|TRBV27|-
ASSVVDFSSSYNEQF
>TRBJ2-2|TRBV5-1|few
ASSLGTGSGELF
>TRBJ2-7|TRBV6-6|few
ASSYPGVEAAYEQY
>TRBJ2-1|TRBV9|few
ASSVGLAGGINNEQF
>TRBJ1-2|TRBV21-1|-
ASTPPRGVISANYGYT
>TRBJ2-3|TRBV9|few
ASSVGPPGTNADTQY
>TRBJ2-3|TRBV4-2|few
ASSPGTSTDTQY
>TRBJ2-1|TRBV7-2|few
ASSLYLREISYNEQF
>TRBJ1-5|TRBV15|-
ATSRDITTFSNQPQH
>TRBJ2-3|TRBV2|-
ASSEPLRDTTQY
>TRBJ1-5|TRBV6-6|-
ASSRTGYSNQPQH
>TRBJ2-5|TRBV7-2|-
ASSPPQETQY
>TRBJ1-1|TRBV5-4|-
ASSQDFSGNTEAF
>TRBJ2-3|TRBV15|-
ATSRGSSGPDTQY
>TRBJ1-1|TRBV28|few
ASSLRRTEAF
>TRBJ1-1|TRBV19|-
ASSIDSGWAF
>TRBJ2-7|TRBV10-2|many
ASSDPTGGSYEQY
>TRBJ2-7|TRBV7-8|few
ASSLFTGRGEQY
>TRBJ2-2|TRBV6-5|few
ASGIMGHLVGELF
>TRBJ2-7|TRBV7-2|few
ASRGYEQY
>TRBJ2-1|TRBV10-3|few
AIRGASGRDNEQF
>TRBJ2-3|TRBV30|-
AWSVGQAVADTQY
>TRBJ1-1|TRBV6-1|-
ASSMRWDTEAF
>TRBJ2-1|TRBV10-3|many
AISPGGNEQF
>TRBJ2-2|TRBV5-1|few
ASRQGLGNTGELF
>TRBJ2-5|TRBV15|-
ATSRDAAGQETQY
>TRBJ1-5|TRBV18|many
ASSPQGDQPQH
>TRBJ2-5|TRBV10-3|few
AISESGGGQETQY
>TRBJ1-1|TRBV10-3|-
AIREGQNTEAF
>TRBJ1-2|TRBV7-2|-
ASSSAGQGNYGYT
>TRBJ2-7|TRBV5-1|-
ASRKETGYSYEQY
>TRBJ2-7|TRBV19|-
ASSIVQGQQY
>TRBJ1-2|TRBV11-2|few
ASTGTRGTGPGSGYT
>TRBJ2-6|TRBV27|few
ASTRLGQGPGANVLT
>TRBJ2-3|TRBV5-1|few
ASSFLDRDTDTQY
>TRBJ2-1|TRBV9|-
ASSVTTSGRNEQF
>TRBJ1-5|TRBV28|few
ASSQGVHIGQPQH
>TRBJ1-1|TRBV5-4|-
ASSLLRNTEAF
>TRBJ1-2|TRBV28|many
ASSSSLGRNYGYT
>TRBJ2-5|TRBV28|few
ASRAGAGTQETQY
>TRBJ1-6|TRBV27|few
ASSDGKHESSPLH
>TRBJ2-2|TRBV4-2|-
ASSPLGRGGTGELF